One and the same sample provided the 11 T cell receptor beta chains below, sequenced in a study of T-cell reconstitution after alpha-beta-depleted transplantation in children. The library targeted TCRbeta and was prepared with unique molecular identifiers. TCRdb fed the PCR reads into MiXCR, producing one record per CDR3 protein. The sample gives about 250,000 distinct CDR3 sequences, more than 20% of which show up once; around 4.8% is in the top ten. Sequencing used PBMCs, mostly from graft donor cells, obtained 360 days after TCRalphabeta/CD19-depleted stem cell transplant. These receptors originate from a female patient aged 2-10 years who had a stem cell transplant for congenital amegakaryocytic thrombocytopenia, so the T cells may come from the graft donor.

This chain uses TRBV5-1 with TRBJ1-6; 7 nucleotides line up with TRBD1. Germline V gene data show CDR1 as SGHRS and CDR2 as YFSETQ. The CDR3 sequence is 16 residues long. The V gene end was trimmed by 0 bases and the J gene end by 8 bases; junction bases not matched to a gene: 8. The CDR3: CASSLELQGLDSPLHF. As DNA, the CDR3 is TGCGCCAGCAGCTTGGAGCTACAGGGGTTGGATTCACCCCTCCACTTT.

The V and J genes are TRBV5-1 and TRBJ2-7, with 9 bases lining up with TRBD1. CDR1 and CDR2 (germline): SGHRS, YFSETQ. V dropped 5 bases and J dropped 7; count of bases not matched to a gene: 10. The CDR3 is 14 amino acids. CDR3 nucleotide sequence: TGCGCCAGCAGACCCGGGACAGGGAAGGGAGAGCAGTACTTC. Residues: CASRPGTGKGEQYF.

Of note for this clonotype: Compared with germline, one end of the junction differs, possibly owing to a read error. J is TRBJ2-2 and V is TRBV3-1; D is ambiguous. The germline V gene encodes CDR1 LGHDT and CDR2 YNNKEL (reference sequence). This CDR3 contains 13 residues. The CDR3: CASSQVNNGELFF. CDR3 in DNA: TGTGCCAGCAGCCAAGTTAACAACGGGGAGCTGTTTTTT.

The chain uses TRBV6-1 and TRBJ2-6; D may be TRBD1 (6 bases). The CDR3 spans 19 residues. CDR1 and CDR2 from the germline V gene are MNHNS and SASEGT. Trimming cost V 3 bases and J 0 bases, with 18 bases left between them. In DNA form, the CDR3 reads TGTGCCAGCAGTGATTTCGGGACATGGACCTTCTCTGGGGCCAACGTCCTGACTTTC. As protein: CASSDFGTWTFSGANVLTF.

The chain employs TRBV6-2 or TRBV6-3 and TRBJ2-7; D is unclear. V lost 6 bases and J lost 3, with 18 bases in between. Germline-derived CDR1 and CDR2 are MNHEY and SVGEGT. CDR3 length: 15 residues. CDR3 nucleotides: TGTGCCAGCAGCCTCGCTCGGGTAACTGTCTACGAGCAGTACTTC. Encoded protein: CASSLARVTVYEQYF.

This chain joins TRBV28 and TRBJ2-2; the match to TRBD2 covers 11 bases. CDR1 is MDHEN, CDR2 SYDVKM, per germline. This CDR3 region has 17 residues. The V gene end was trimmed by 6 bases and the J gene end by 0 bases; junction bases not matched to a gene: 6. CDR3: CASSPRLAGTNTGELFF. DNA of the CDR3: TGTGCCAGCAGCCCACGACTAGCGGGGACGAACACCGGGGAGCTGTTTTTT.

V gene TRBV4-2 combines with J gene TRBJ2-2; possibly TRBD2 for D (5 bases). Trimming cost V 4 bases and J 4 bases, with 10 bases left between them. From germline, CDR1 is LGHNA and CDR2 YNFKEQ. CDR3 length: 14 amino acids. The CDR3 bases are TGTGCCAGCAGCCCGGGGTTCAGCACCGGGGAGCTGTTTTTT. This sequence encodes CASSPGFSTGELFF.

The chain combines TRBV12-3 or TRBV12-4 with TRBJ2-3; D gene uncertain. The CDR3 is made up of 16 amino acids. Trimming removed 7 bases at V and 5 bases at J, with 22 bases between. CDR3 in DNA: TGTGCCAGCAAACAGAGACTCCCTTCTCCGGTAGATACGCAGTATTTT. As protein: CASKQRLPSPVDTQYF.

This clonotype has just a few counts. The rearrangement joins TRBV29-1 to TRBJ2-5; 9 bases line up with TRBD2. CDR1 SQVTM and CDR2 ANQGSEA come from the germline V gene. V was clipped by 4 bases and J by 1 base; unmatched bases: 10. There are 16 residues in the CDR3. CDR3: CSVGLAGGNFQETQYF. In DNA, the CDR3 is TGCAGCGTTGGGCTGGCGGGAGGGAATTTCCAAGAGACCCAGTACTTC. The whole variable domain, filled in from reference TRBV29-1 and TRBJ2-5, reads SAVISQKPSRDICQRGTSLTIQCQVDSQVTMMFWYRQQPGQSLTLIATANQGSEATYESGFVIDKFPISRPNLTFSTLTVSNMSPEDSSIYLCSVGLAGGNFQETQYFGPGTRLLVL.

Notes on this clonotype: A clone one base away is much larger, so this may be a read error. The chain recombines TRBV5-1 with TRBJ2-1, with D unresolved. This CDR3 contains 12 residues. V was shortened by 1 base and J by 11 bases, with 10 bases between the two germline ends. Per germline, CDR1 SGHRS and CDR2 YFSETQ. CDR3 sequence reads: CASSLKANQQFF. The CDR3, as DNA: TGCGCCAGCAGCTTGAAGGCAAATCAGCAGTTCTTC. Complete variable domain (other parts from reference TRBV5-1 and TRBJ2-1): KAGVTQTPRYLIKTRGQQVTLSCSPISGHRSVSWYQQTPGQGLQFLFEYFSETQRNKGNFPGRFSGRQFSNSRSEMNVSTLELGDSALYLCASSLKANQQFFGPGTRLTVL.

The CDR3 loop reads CSTFRGSWRDEQFF. In DNA, the CDR3 is TGCAGTACGTTTCGGGGGAGTTGGCGCGATGAGCAGTTCTTC. V and J are TRBV20-1 and TRBJ2-1; TRBD2 might be the D (6 bases). CDR3 size: 14 residues. V shed 8 bases and J shed 8 bases, with 22 bases lying between them. The V gene's germline CDR1 is DFQATT and CDR2 SNEGSKA (reference sequence).